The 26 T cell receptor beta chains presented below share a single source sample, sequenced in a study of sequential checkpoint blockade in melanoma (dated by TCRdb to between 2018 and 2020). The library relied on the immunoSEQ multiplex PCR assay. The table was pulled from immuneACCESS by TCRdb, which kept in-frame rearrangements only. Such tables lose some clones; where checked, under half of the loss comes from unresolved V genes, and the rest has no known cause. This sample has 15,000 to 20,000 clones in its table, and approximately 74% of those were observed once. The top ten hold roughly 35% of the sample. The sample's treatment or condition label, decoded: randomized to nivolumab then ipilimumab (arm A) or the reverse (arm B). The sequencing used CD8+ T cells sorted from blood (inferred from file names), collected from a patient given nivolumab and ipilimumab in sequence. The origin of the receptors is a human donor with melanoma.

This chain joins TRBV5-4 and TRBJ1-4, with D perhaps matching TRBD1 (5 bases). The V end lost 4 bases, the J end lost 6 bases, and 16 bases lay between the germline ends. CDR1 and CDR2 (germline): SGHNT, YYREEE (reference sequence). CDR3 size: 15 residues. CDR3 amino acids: CASSRDSSGDEKLFF. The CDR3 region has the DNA TGTGCCAGCAGCAGGGACTCCAGCGGGGATGAAAAACTGTTTTTT.

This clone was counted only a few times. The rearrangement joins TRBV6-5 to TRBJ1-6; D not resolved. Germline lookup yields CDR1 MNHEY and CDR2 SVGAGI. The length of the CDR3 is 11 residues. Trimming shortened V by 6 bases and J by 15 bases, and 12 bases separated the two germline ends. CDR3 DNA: TGTGCCAGCAGCCAGAACGACATCCTCCACTTT. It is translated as CASSQNDILHF.

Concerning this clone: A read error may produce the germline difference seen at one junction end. CDR3 bases: TGCGCCAGCAGCGAAGACGACAGGGTGGAGAATTCACCCCTCCACTTT. This translates into CASSEDDRVENSPLHF. The J gene is TRBJ1-6, the V gene TRBV4-1, with 7 positions matching TRBD1. CDR3 length: 16 amino acids. Germline V gene lookup returns CDR1 MGHRA and CDR2 YSYEKL.

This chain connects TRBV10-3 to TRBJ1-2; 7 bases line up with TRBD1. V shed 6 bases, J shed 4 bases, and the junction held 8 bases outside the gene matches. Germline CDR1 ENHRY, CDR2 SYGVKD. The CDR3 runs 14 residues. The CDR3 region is CAIRNDRDGYGYTF. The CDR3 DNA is TGTGCCATCAGAAATGACAGGGATGGCTATGGCTACACCTTC.

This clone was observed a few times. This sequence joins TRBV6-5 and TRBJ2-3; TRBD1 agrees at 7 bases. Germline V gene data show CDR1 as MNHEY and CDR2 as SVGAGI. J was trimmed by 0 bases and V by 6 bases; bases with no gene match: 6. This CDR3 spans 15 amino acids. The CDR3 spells CASSGTAASTDTQYF. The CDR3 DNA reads TGTGCCAGCAGCGGGACAGCCGCTAGCACAGATACGCAGTATTTT.

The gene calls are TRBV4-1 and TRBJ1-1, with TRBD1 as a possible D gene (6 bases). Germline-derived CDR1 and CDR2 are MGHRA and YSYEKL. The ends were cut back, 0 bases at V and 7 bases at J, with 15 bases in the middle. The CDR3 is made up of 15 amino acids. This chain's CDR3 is CASSQDTGGWGEAFF. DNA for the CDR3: TGCGCCAGCAGCCAAGATACTGGGGGCTGGGGTGAAGCTTTCTTT.

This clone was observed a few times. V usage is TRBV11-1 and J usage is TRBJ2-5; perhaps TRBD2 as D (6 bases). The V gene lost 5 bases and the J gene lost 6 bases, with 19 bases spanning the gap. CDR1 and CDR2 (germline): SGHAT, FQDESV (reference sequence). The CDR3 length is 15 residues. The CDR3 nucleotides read TGTGCCAGCAGCCCCCTTGCGGGATGGCGAAAGACCCAGTACTTC. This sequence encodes CASSPLAGWRKTQYF.

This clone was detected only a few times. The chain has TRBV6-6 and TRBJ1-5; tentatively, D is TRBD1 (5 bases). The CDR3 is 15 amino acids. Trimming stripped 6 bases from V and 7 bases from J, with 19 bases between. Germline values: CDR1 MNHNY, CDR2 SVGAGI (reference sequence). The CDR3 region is CASRPSGFKQQPQHF. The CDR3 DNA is TGTGCCAGCAGACCCTCAGGGTTTAAGCAGCAGCCCCAGCATTTT.

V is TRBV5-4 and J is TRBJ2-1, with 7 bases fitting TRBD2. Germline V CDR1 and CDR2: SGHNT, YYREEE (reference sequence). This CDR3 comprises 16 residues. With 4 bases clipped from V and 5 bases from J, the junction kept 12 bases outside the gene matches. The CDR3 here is CASSGIAGGADNEQFF. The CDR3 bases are TGTGCCAGCAGCGGCATAGCGGGTGGGGCGGACAATGAGCAGTTCTTC.

CDR3 nucleotide sequence: TGTGCCAGCAGCTTTGGGGGCTTGAGCTCCTACGAGCAGTACTTC. Translation gives CASSFGGLSSYEQYF. The V gene is TRBV11-2, the J gene TRBJ2-5, with D perhaps matching TRBD1 (6 bases). The better agreement between TRBJ2-7 and the DNA end casts doubt on the J call. CDR3 length: 15 residues. Germline CDR1 reads SGHAT; CDR2 reads FQNNGV.

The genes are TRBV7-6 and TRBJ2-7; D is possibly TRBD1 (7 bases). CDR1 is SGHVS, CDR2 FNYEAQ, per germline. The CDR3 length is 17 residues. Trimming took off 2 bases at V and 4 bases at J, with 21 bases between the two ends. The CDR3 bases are TGTGCCAGCAGCTTAACGACAGGGAGGTCCTATTTGTACGAGCAGTACTTC. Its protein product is CASSLTTGRSYLYEQYF.

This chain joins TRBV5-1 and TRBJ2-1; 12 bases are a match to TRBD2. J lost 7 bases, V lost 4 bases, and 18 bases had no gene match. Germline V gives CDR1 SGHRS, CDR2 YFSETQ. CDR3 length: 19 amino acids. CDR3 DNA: TGCGCCAGCAGCGAGGACCGGTTCCTAGCGGGGGGGCCGGGGAATGAGCAGTTCTTC. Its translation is CASSEDRFLAGGPGNEQFF.

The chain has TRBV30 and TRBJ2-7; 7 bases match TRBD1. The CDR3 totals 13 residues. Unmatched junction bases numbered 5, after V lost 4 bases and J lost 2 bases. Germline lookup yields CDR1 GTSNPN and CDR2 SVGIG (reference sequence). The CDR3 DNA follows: TGTGCCTGGAAATTGCAGGGGGCCTACGAGCAGTACTTC. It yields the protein CAWKLQGAYEQYF.

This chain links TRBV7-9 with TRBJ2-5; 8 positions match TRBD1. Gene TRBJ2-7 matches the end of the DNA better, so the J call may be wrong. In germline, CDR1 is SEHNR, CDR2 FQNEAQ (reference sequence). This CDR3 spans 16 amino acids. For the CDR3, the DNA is TGTGCCAGCAGCTCGAATCAGGGGGCGGGATCCTACGAGCAGTACTTC. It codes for CASSSNQGAGSYEQYF.

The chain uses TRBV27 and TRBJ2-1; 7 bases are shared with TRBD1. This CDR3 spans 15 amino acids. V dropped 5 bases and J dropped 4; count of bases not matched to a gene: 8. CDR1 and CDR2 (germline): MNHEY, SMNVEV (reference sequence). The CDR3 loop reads CASSVSGTAYNEQFF. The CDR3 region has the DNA TGTGCCAGCAGTGTTTCCGGGACAGCTTACAATGAGCAGTTCTTC.

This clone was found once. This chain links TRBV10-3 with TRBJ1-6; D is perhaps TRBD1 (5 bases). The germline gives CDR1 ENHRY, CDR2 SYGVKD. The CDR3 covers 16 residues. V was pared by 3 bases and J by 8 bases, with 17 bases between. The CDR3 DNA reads TGTGCCATCAGTGATGGGGTTCGGCAGGGTGATTCACCCCTCCACTTT. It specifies CAISDGVRQGDSPLHF.

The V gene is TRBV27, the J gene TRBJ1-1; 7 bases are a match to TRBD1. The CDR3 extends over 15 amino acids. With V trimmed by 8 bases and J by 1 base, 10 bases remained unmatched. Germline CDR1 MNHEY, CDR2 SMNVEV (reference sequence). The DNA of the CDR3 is TGTGCCAGCGCATGGGACAGCCTAACGAACACTGAAGCTTTCTTT. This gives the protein CASAWDSLTNTEAFF.

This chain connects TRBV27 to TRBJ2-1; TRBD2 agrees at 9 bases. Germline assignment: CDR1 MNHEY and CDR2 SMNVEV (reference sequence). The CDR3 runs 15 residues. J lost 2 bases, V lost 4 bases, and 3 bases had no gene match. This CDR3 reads CASSSGLAPYNEQFF. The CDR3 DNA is TGTGCCAGCAGTTCGGGACTAGCCCCCTACAATGAGCAGTTCTTC.

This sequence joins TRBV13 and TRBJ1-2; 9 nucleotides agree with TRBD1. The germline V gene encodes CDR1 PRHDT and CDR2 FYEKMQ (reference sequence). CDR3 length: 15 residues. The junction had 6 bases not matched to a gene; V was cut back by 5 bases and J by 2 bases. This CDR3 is CASSIRTGVNYGYTF. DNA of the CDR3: TGTGCCAGCAGCATAAGGACAGGGGTGAACTATGGCTACACCTTC.

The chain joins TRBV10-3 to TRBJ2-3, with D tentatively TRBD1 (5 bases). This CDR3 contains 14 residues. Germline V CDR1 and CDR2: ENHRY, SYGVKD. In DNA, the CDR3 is TGTACCAGCCAGGGATCGGTGGGCACAGATACGCAGTATTTT. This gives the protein CTSQGSVGTDTQYF.

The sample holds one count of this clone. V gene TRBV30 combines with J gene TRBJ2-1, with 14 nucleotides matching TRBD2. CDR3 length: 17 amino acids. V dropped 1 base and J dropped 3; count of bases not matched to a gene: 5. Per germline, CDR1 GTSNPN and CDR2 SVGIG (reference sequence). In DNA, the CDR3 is TGTGCCTGGAGTGGAGGGACTAGCGGGGGTCTCTACAATGAGCAGTTCTTC. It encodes CAWSGGTSGGLYNEQFF. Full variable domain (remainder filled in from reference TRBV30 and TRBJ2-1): SQTIHQWPATLVQPVGSPLSLECTVEGTSNPNLYWYRQAAGRGLQLLFYSVGIGQISSEVPQNLSASRPQDRQFILSSKKLLLSDSGFYLCAWSGGTSGGLYNEQFFGPGTRLTVL.

The CDR3 is CASSPGQENTEAFF. DNA of the CDR3: TGTGCCAGCAGCCCGGGTCAAGAGAACACTGAAGCTTTCTTT. This chain connects TRBV5-6 to TRBJ1-1; D ambiguous. Trimming shortened V by 4 bases and J by 1 base, and 11 bases separated the two germline ends. The V gene's germline CDR1 is SGHDT and CDR2 YYEEEE. There are 14 residues in the CDR3.

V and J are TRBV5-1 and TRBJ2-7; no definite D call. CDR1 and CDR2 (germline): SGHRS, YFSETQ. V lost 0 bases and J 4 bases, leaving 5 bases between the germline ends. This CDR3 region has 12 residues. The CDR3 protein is CASSLVGYEQYF. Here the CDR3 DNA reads TGCGCCAGCAGCTTGGTCGGGTACGAGCAGTACTTC. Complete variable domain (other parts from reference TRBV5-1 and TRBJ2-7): KAGVTQTPRYLIKTRGQQVTLSCSPISGHRSVSWYQQTPGQGLQFLFEYFSETQRNKGNFPGRFSGRQFSNSRSEMNVSTLELGDSALYLCASSLVGYEQYFGPGTRLTVT.

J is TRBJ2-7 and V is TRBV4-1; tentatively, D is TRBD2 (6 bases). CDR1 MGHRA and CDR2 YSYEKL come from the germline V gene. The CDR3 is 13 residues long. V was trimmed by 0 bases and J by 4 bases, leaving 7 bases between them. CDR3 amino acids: CASSQEEGYEQYF. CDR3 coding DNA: TGCGCCAGCAGCCAAGAGGAGGGGTACGAGCAGTACTTC.

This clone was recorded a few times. The CDR3 sequence: CASEERGTGELFF. The CDR3 bases are TGCGCCAGCGAGGAGCGGGGGACCGGGGAGCTGTTTTTT. The chain employs TRBV5-1 and TRBJ2-2, with 8 bases matching TRBD2. Per the germline V gene, CDR1 is SGHRS and CDR2 is YFSETQ. V trimming: 7 bases; J trimming: 5 bases; junction bases outside the gene matches: 4. CDR3 length: 13 amino acids.

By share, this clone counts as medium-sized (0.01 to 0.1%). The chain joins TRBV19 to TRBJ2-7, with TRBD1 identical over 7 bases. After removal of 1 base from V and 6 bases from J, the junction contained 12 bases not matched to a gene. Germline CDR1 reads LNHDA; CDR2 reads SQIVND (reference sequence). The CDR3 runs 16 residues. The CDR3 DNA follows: TGTGCCAGTAGTATAGGGTCGGGACAGTTCCTTGGCGAGCAGTACTTC. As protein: CASSIGSGQFLGEQYF.